This entry lists 9 T cell receptor beta chains sequenced from one sample in a study of blood T cell repertoires in COVID-19. Produced via immunoSEQ multiplex PCR; TCRdb's table is partial and in-frame only. The data show tens of thousands of clones, approximately 90% seen once. Sequencing input: peripheral blood. All receptors derive from a man aged 50 to 59 with acute or convalescent COVID-19.

The J gene is TRBJ2-7, the V gene TRBV28; 7 nucleotides line up with TRBD1. V lost 6 bases and J lost 4; bases outside the gene matches: 15. Germline assignment: CDR1 MDHEN and CDR2 SYDVKM. The CDR3 covers 16 residues. CDR3 DNA sequence: TGTGCCAGCAGCTATAAAATAGACAGGGTGAGGTACGAGCAGTACTTC. Protein product: CASSYKIDRVRYEQYF. The full variable domain, its missing parts supplied by reference TRBV28 and TRBJ2-7, is DVKVTQSSRYLVKRTGEKVFLECVQDMDHENMFWYRQDPGLGLRLIYFSYDVKMKEKGDIPEGYSVSREKKERFSLILESASTNQTSMYLCASSYKIDRVRYEQYFGPGTRLTVT.

This CDR3 is CATSTGDYSNQPQHF. CDR3 in DNA: TGTGCCACCAGCACGGGGGACTATAGCAATCAGCCCCAGCATTTT. The chain has TRBV15 and TRBJ1-5; possibly TRBD1 for D (5 bases). This CDR3 is built from 15 residues. With 4 bases removed from V and 0 bases from J, the gap between germline ends came to 10 bases. Germline V gives CDR1 LNHNV, CDR2 YYDKDF (reference sequence).

The rearrangement joins TRBV11-3 to TRBJ2-2, with 9 bases that match TRBD1. The CDR3 contains 15 residues. CDR1 is SGHNT, CDR2 YENEEA, per germline. V trimming: 5 bases; J trimming: 3 bases; junction bases outside the gene matches: 4. DNA of the CDR3: TGTGCCAGCAGCGACCGGGACAGGGACACCGGGGAGCTGTTTTTT. This gives the protein CASSDRDRDTGELFF. The full variable domain, rest sourced from reference TRBV11-3 and TRBJ2-2, is EAGVVQSPRYKIIEKKQPVAFWCNPISGHNTLYWYLQNLGQGPELLIRYENEEAVDDSQLPKDRFSAERLKGVDSTLKIQPAELGDSAVYLCASSDRDRDTGELFFGEGSRLTVL.

The chain is built from TRBV2 and TRBJ1-2; D gene ambiguous. Per germline, CDR1 SNHLY and CDR2 FYNNEI. CDR3 length: 14 amino acids. V was clipped by 5 bases and J by 8 bases, with 18 bases between them. CDR3 nucleotide sequence: TGTGCCAGCAGTCCGAGCGGGATCCAAGGAGGCTACACCTTC. This encodes CASSPSGIQGGYTF. Combining the CDR3 with reference TRBV2 and TRBJ1-2 gives the whole variable domain EPEVTQTPSHQVTQMGQEVILRCVPISNHLYFYWYRQILGQKVEFLVSFYNNEISEKSEIFDDQFSVERPDGSNFTLKIRSTKLEDSAMYFCASSPSGIQGGYTFGSGTRLTVV.

The chain joins TRBV11-3 to TRBJ2-1; D is possibly TRBD2 (7 bases). Germline CDR1 SGHNT, CDR2 YENEEA. CDR3 size: 15 residues. V dropped 5 bases and J dropped 6 bases, with 17 bases sitting between them. In nucleotides, the CDR3 is TGTGCCAGCAGCCCCGGGTGGCGGGGGCTCAATGAGCAGTTCTTC. Translation: CASSPGWRGLNEQFF.

The J gene is TRBJ1-4, the V gene TRBV7-2, with D perhaps matching TRBD1 (5 bases). V lost 2 bases and J 4 bases, leaving 8 bases between the germline ends. The CDR3 covers 14 residues. Germline CDR1 reads SGHTA; CDR2 reads FQGNSA. The CDR3 sequence: CASSLRGINEKLFF. The CDR3 nucleotides are TGTGCCAGCAGCTTACGGGGGATTAATGAAAAACTGTTTTTT.

This rearrangement joins TRBV19 to TRBJ1-4; 8 bases are a match to TRBD1. V shed 7 bases and J 7 bases; nucleotides not matched to a gene: 8. The CDR3 loop spans 14 amino acids. Germline V gene data show CDR1 as LNHDA and CDR2 as SQIVND (reference sequence). CDR3 nucleotides: TGTGCCAGTAAACACAGGGGGGGAGGTGAAAAACTGTTTTTT. Protein product: CASKHRGGGEKLFF.

This chain joins TRBV30 and TRBJ2-3; the D is unclear. V was shortened by 0 bases and J by 7 bases, with 8 bases between the two germline ends. This CDR3 spans 12 amino acids. Looked up from germline, CDR1 is GTSNPN and CDR2 is SVGIG (reference sequence). CDR3 sequence reads: CAWSVPSNTQYF. The CDR3 DNA is TGTGCCTGGAGTGTACCAAGCAATACGCAGTATTTT. The variable domain in full, with the rest retrieved from reference TRBV30 and TRBJ2-3, is SQTIHQWPATLVQPVGSPLSLECTVEGTSNPNLYWYRQAAGRGLQLLFYSVGIGQISSEVPQNLSASRPQDRQFILSSKKLLLSDSGFYLCAWSVPSNTQYFGPGTRLTVL.

This clone was counted between two and nine times. This chain uses TRBV7-2 with TRBJ1-3; D remains unclear. With 5 bases removed from V and 0 bases from J, the gap between germline ends came to 8 bases. The CDR3 is 14 amino acids. The germline V gene encodes CDR1 SGHTA and CDR2 FQGNSA. The CDR3 DNA follows: TGTGCCAGCAGCCCCTCGAGCTCTGGAAACACCATATATTTT. It translates to CASSPSSSGNTIYF.